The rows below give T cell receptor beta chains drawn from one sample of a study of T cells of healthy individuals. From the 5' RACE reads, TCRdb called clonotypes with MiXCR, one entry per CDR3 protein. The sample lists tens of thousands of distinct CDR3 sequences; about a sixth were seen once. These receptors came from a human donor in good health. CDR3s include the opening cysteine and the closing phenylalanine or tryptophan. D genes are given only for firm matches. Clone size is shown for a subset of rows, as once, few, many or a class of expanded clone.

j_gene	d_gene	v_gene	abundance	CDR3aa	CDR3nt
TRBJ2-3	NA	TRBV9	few	CASSVEVGPDTQYF	TGTGCCAGCAGCGTAGAAGTGGGACCAGATACGCAGTATTTT
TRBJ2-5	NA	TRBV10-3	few	CAISEGPLEAQYF	TGTGCCATCAGTGAGGGCCCGTTAGAGGCCCAGTACTTC
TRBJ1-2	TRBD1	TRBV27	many	CASSRTGGGGYGYTF	TGTGCCAGCAGTCGAACAGGGGGTGGTGGCTATGGCTACACCTTC
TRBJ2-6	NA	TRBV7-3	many	CASSLDSGANVLTF	TGTGCCAGCAGCTTAGACTCTGGGGCCAACGTCCTGACTTTC
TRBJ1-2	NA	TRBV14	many	CASSHLLRGYGYTF	TGTGCCAGCAGCCATCTCCTGAGGGGCTATGGCTACACCTTC
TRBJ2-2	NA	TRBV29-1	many	CSVGGYGAGELFF	TGCAGCGTTGGGGGTTACGGCGCCGGGGAGCTGTTTTTT
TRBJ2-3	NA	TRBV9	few	CASSVGTGVRGDTQYF	TGTGCCAGCAGCGTAGGGACGGGAGTCCGTGGAGATACGCAGTATTTT
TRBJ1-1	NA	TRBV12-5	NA	CASAGTSRKAEAFF	TGTGCTAGTGCGGGGACGAGTAGGAAGGCTGAAGCTTTCTTT
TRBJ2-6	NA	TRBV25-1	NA	CATQGAQSPGANVLTF	TGTGCCACACAAGGGGCGCAATCCCCTGGGGCCAACGTCCTGACTTTC
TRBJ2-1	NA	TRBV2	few	CASSTGIGYEQFF	TGTGCCAGCAGTACAGGTATCGGGTATGAGCAGTTCTTC
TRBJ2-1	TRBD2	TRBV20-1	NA	CSAPLTSGRVYYNEQFF	TGCAGTGCTCCCCTGACTAGCGGGAGGGTTTATTACAATGAGCAGTTCTTC
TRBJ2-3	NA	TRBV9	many	CASSVGRSTDTQYF	TGTGCCAGCAGCGTCGGCAGAAGCACAGATACGCAGTATTTT
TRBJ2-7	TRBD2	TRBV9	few	CASSSRTSSYEQYF	TGTGCCAGCAGCTCCCGGACTAGCTCCTACGAGCAGTACTTC
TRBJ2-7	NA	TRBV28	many	CASSIPGPYEQYF	TGTGCCAGCAGTATACCAGGACCCTACGAGCAGTACTTC
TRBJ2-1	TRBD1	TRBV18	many	CASSTGQGDSYNEQFF	TGTGCCAGCTCAACCGGACAGGGGGACTCCTACAATGAGCAGTTCTTC
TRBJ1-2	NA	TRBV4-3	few	CASSQDRFGTTLYGYTF	TGCGCCAGCAGCCAAGATCGGTTCGGGACAACACTCTATGGCTACACCTTC
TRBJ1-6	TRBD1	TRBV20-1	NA	CSAPNRGGSPLHF	TGCAGTGCTCCCAACAGGGGAGGATCACCCCTCCACTTT
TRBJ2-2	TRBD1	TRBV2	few	CASSLGQGRTGELFF	TGTGCCAGCAGCCTAGGACAGGGCCGCACCGGGGAGCTGTTTTTT
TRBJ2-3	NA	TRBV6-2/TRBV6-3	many	CASSDTDTQYF	TGTGCCAGCAGTGACACAGATACGCAGTATTTT
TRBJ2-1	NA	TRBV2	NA	CASRPGTLGGRGEQFF	TGTGCCAGCAGACCGGGGACCCTCGGGGGTAGGGGTGAGCAGTTCTTC
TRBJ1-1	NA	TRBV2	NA	CASSFKGDTEAFF	TGTGCCAGCTCGTTTAAGGGGGACACTGAAGCTTTCTTT
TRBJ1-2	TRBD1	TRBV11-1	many	CASSPGQGKGYGYTF	TGTGCCAGCAGCCCGGGACAGGGGAAGGGCTATGGCTACACCTTC
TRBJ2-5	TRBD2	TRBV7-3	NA	CASSLQGLAGVETQYF	TGTGCCAGCAGCTTACAGGGACTAGCGGGGGTGGAGACCCAGTACTTC
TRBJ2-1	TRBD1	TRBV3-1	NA	CASSPGWGQGAHEQFF	TGTGCCAGCAGCCCGGGATGGGGACAGGGGGCCCATGAGCAGTTCTTC
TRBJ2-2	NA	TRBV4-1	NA	CASNQGTGELFF	TGCGCCAGCAACCAGGGTACCGGGGAGCTGTTTTTT
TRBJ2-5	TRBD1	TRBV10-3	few	CAITPGQGGETQYF	TGTGCCATCACCCCGGGACAGGGAGGGGAGACCCAGTACTTC
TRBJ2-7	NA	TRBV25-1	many	CASSEWQGREQYF	TGTGCCAGCAGTGAATGGCAGGGGCGCGAGCAGTACTTC
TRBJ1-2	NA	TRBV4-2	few	CASSQVGWGSGGYTF	TGTGCCAGCAGCCAAGTGGGATGGGGATCGGGAGGCTACACCTTC
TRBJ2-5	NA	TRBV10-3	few	CAISDKGRNQGETQYF	TGTGCCATCAGTGATAAGGGCAGGAACCAGGGGGAGACCCAGTACTTC
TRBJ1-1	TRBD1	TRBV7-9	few	CASSPAPDRADTEAFF	TGTGCCAGCAGCCCCGCGCCGGACAGGGCGGACACTGAAGCTTTCTTT
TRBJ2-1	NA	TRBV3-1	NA	CASSPRQVNEQFF	TGTGCCAGCAGCCCAAGACAGGTCAATGAGCAGTTCTTC
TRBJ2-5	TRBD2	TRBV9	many	CASSGGLAGEETQYF	TGTGCCAGCAGCGGGGGACTAGCGGGAGAAGAGACCCAGTACTTC
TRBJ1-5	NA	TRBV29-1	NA	CSVATAFSNQPQHF	TGCAGCGTCGCAACGGCTTTTAGCAATCAGCCCCAGCATTTT
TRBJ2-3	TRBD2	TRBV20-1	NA	CSASPLAGVTYTQYF	TGCAGTGCTAGCCCCCTAGCGGGAGTCACATATACGCAGTATTTT
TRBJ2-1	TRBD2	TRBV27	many	CASSPTSAGGPIYEQFF	TGTGCCAGCAGTCCCACCTCAGCGGGGGGGCCGATCTATGAGCAGTTCTTC
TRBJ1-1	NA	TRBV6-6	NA	CASSWGLMNTEAFF	TGTGCCAGCAGTTGGGGACTCATGAACACTGAAGCTTTCTTT
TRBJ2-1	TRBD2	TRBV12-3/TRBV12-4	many	CASSSLAGGEQFF	TGTGCCAGCAGTTCACTAGCGGGCGGTGAGCAGTTCTTC
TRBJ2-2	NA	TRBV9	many	CASSVQEGGTGELFF	TGTGCCAGCAGCGTTCAGGAGGGAGGCACCGGGGAGCTGTTTTTT
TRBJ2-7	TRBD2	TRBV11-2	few	CASKSGARYEQYF	TGTGCCAGTAAGAGCGGGGCCCGCTACGAGCAGTACTTC
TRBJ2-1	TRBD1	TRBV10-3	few	CAISGNPGQEYNEQFF	TGTGCCATCAGTGGGAACCCGGGACAGGAGTACAATGAGCAGTTCTTC
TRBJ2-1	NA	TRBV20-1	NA	CSARARGPRASDLYAFYNEQFF	TGCAGTGCTAGAGCAAGGGGACCAAGGGCTTCAGATCTTTACGCCTTTTACAATGAGCAGTTCTTC
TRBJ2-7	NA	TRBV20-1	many	CSARVRGFVYEQYF	TGCAGTGCTAGAGTGCGGGGTTTTGTCTACGAGCAGTACTTC
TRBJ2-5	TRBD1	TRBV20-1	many	CSALPGTEMGTQYF	TGCAGTGCCTTACCCGGGACAGAGATGGGGACCCAGTACTTC
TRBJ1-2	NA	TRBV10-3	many	CAISDRDAYGYTF	TGTGCCATCAGTGACAGGGATGCCTATGGCTACACCTTC
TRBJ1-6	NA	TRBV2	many	CASSNHNSPLHF	TGTGCCAGCAGTAACCACAATTCACCCCTCCACTTT
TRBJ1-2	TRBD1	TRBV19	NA	CASSTKTGALNYGYTF	TGTGCCAGTAGCACCAAGACAGGGGCCCTTAACTATGGCTACACCTTC
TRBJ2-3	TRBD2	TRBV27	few	CASSFRNRGGTDTQYF	TGTGCCAGCAGTTTCAGAAACCGGGGGGGCACAGATACGCAGTATTTT
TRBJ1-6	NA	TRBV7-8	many	CASSITYRDFLSPLHF	TGTGCCAGCAGCATTACGTACCGGGATTTCCTCTCACCCCTCCACTTT
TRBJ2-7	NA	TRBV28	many	CASSPVGTAYEQYF	TGTGCCAGCAGTCCGGTAGGGACCGCCTACGAGCAGTACTTC
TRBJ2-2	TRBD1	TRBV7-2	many	CASSWTGNTGELFF	TGTGCCAGCAGCTGGACAGGGAACACCGGGGAGCTGTTTTTT
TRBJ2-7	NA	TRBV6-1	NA	CASSEWALYEQYF	TGTGCCAGCAGTGAATGGGCCCTCTACGAGCAGTACTTC
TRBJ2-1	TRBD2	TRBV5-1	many	CASSLIRLADNEQFF	TGCGCCAGCAGCTTGATAAGACTAGCGGACAATGAGCAGTTCTTC
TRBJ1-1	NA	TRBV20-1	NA	CSAPPRSPNTEAFF	TGCAGTGCTCCCCCTCGGAGCCCGAACACTGAAGCTTTCTTT
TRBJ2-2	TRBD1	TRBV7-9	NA	CASEAGQGNTGELFF	TGTGCCAGCGAGGCGGGACAGGGTAACACCGGGGAGCTGTTTTTT
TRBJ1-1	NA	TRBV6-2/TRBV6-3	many	CASSYSREANTEAFF	TGTGCCAGCAGTTACTCAAGGGAGGCGAACACTGAAGCTTTCTTT
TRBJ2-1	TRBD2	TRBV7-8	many	CASSYDASGSYNEQFF	TGTGCCAGCAGTTATGATGCCAGCGGGAGCTACAATGAGCAGTTCTTC
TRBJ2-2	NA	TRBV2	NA	CASSDGPFPTGELFF	TGTGCCAGCAGTGACGGCCCGTTTCCGACCGGGGAGCTGTTTTTT
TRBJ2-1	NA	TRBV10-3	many	CAISERSEQFF	TGTGCCATCAGTGAGAGGAGTGAGCAGTTCTTC
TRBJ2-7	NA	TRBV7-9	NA	CASSRGQFYEQYF	TGTGCCAGCAGCCGCGGACAGTTCTACGAGCAGTACTTC
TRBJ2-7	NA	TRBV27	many	CASSLGGPYEQYF	TGTGCCAGCAGTTTAGGGGGTCCCTACGAGCAGTACTTC